This T cell receptor (beta chain) came from a study of cytomegalovirus exposure and HLA in healthy donors. This PCR relied on a set of 60 Vbeta primers and 13 Jbeta primers. Sequencing used immunoSEQ multiplex PCR; TCRdb keeps in-frame clones, though not all of them. This table has 200,000 to 250,000 clones, around 73% appearing once. Among the donors, all were healthy bone marrow donors. The TCR sequence derives from a male donor in good health and CMV-seronegative. The sequencing sample was made of PBMCs.

CDR3 protein: CASDRESAPPSPSGSIYEQYF. CDR3 nucleotide sequence: TGTGCCAGCGATAGAGAAAGCGCCCCCCCATCCCCTAGCGGGAGTATCTACGAGCAGTACTTC. The chain uses TRBV7-3 and TRBJ2-7, with 10 nucleotides matching TRBD2. Per the germline V gene, CDR1 is SGHTA and CDR2 is FQGTGA. The CDR3 runs 21 residues. J lost 3 bases, V lost 8 bases, and 28 bases had no gene match.